Listed below are T cell receptor beta chains from one sample, sequenced in a study of shared clonotypes between healthy human individuals. Libraries were prepared by immunoSEQ multiplex PCR; TCRdb keeps only in-frame clonotypes and omits some of them. The repertoire includes about 450,000 clones, around 80% of them detected once, and approximately 12% sits in the top ten. Specimen: PBMCs. Receptor source: a woman aged 40 to 50 in good health. Some clones in this sample may be carry-over from other donors' samples. Each CDR3 is given with its conserved first and last residue. A D gene is named only where the DNA matches it firmly. The size of a clone is reported for some rows only, either as once, few or many, or as a class for expanded clones.

j_call | d_call | clone_size | v_call | cdr3_aa | cdr3_nt
TRBJ2-7 | NA | NA | TRBV5-6 | CASSQHSEQYF | TGTGCCAGCAGCCAGCATAGCGAGCAGTACTTC
TRBJ1-3 | NA | once | TRBV15 | CATSKRRWSFAGNTIYF | TGTGCCACCAGCAAAAGGAGGTGGTCCTTCGCTGGAAACACCATATATTTT
TRBJ2-4 | TRBD1 | NA | TRBV28 | CASSPTGVRKRANIQYF | TGTGCCAGCAGTCCAACAGGGGTAAGGAAGAGGGCAAACATTCAGTACTTC
TRBJ2-1 | NA | NA | TRBV5-1 | CASSLPSTSREQFF | TGCGCCAGCAGCTTACCTTCGACTAGTCGGGAGCAGTTCTTC
TRBJ2-5 | NA | NA | TRBV28 | CASSIPTSTGRAQYF | TGTGCCAGCAGCATTCCAACCTCGACGGGGCGGGCCCAGTACTTC
TRBJ2-7 | TRBD2 | NA | TRBV7-9 | CASSTLASAYEQYF | TGTGCCAGCAGTACACTAGCGAGCGCCTACGAGCAGTACTTC
TRBJ2-1 | TRBD1 | NA | TRBV18 | CASSLSTGLTYNEQFF | TGTGCCAGCTCACTCTCGACAGGGTTAACCTACAATGAGCAGTTCTTC
TRBJ2-1 | TRBD2 | NA | TRBV7-2 | CASTIRTSGRVEQFF | TGTGCCAGCACCATCCGGACTAGCGGGAGAGTTGAGCAGTTCTTC
TRBJ1-5 | NA | NA | TRBV6-1 | CASSEIRGAVNQPQHF | TGTGCCAGCAGTGAAATTCGGGGGGCGGTCAATCAGCCCCAGCATTTT
TRBJ2-7 | NA | NA | TRBV21-1 | CASSMGLAGESYEQYF | TGTGCCAGCAGCATGGGACTAGCGGGAGAATCCTACGAGCAGTACTTC
TRBJ1-4 | NA | once | TRBV29-1 | CSVDSGGNEKLFF | TGCAGCGTTGATTCCGGGGGCAATGAAAAACTGTTTTTT
TRBJ1-5 | NA | NA | TRBV6-5 | CASRSGQGNQPQHF | TGTGCCAGCAGATCGGGACAAGGCAATCAGCCCCAGCATTTT
TRBJ1-6 | NA | NA | TRBV7-2 | CASSRTSHNSPLHF | TGTGCCAGCAGCCGGACAAGCCATAATTCACCCCTCCACTTT
TRBJ1-2 | TRBD1 | NA | TRBV2 | CASRTPGQYDGYTF | TGTGCCAGCAGGACCCCGGGACAGTACGATGGCTACACCTTC
TRBJ2-7 | NA | once | TRBV11-2 | CASSLKGTFREQYF | TGTGCCAGCAGCTTAAAGGGCACATTTCGCGAGCAGTACTTC
TRBJ2-1 | TRBD2 | NA | TRBV27 | CASSTLGLAGAAEQFF | TGTGCCAGCAGTACCCTGGGCCTAGCGGGAGCGGCTGAGCAGTTCTTC
TRBJ1-5 | NA | NA | TRBV18 | CASSQSTLSNQPQHF | TGTGCCAGCTCTCAAAGTACCCTTAGCAATCAGCCCCAGCATTTT
TRBJ2-3 | TRBD2 | NA | TRBV11-2 | CASSLTSGSPDTQYF | TGTGCCAGCAGCTTAACTAGCGGGAGTCCAGATACGCAGTATTTT
TRBJ2-6 | NA | NA | TRBV7-2 | CASSLAPTGSGANVLTF | TGTGCCAGCAGCTTAGCGCCGACAGGCTCTGGGGCCAACGTCCTGACTTTC
TRBJ2-4 | NA | NA | TRBV6-8 | CASNQWENLAKNIQYF | TGTGCCAGCAATCAATGGGAGAACCTAGCCAAAAACATTCAGTACTTC
TRBJ1-1 | NA | NA | TRBV2 | CASRQDMNTEAFF | TGTGCCAGCAGACAGGACATGAACACTGAAGCTTTCTTT
TRBJ1-4 | NA | NA | TRBV18 | CASSRTLATNEKLFF | TGTGCCAGCTCACGGACCTTAGCAACTAATGAAAAACTGTTTTTT
TRBJ1-1 | NA | NA | TRBV2 | CASNRGGGVLTEAFF | TGTGCCAGCAACCGGGGGGGCGGCGTCTTGACTGAAGCTTTCTTT
TRBJ1-2 | NA | NA | TRBV5-1 | CASSLIGSMDGYTF | TGCGCCAGCAGCTTGATTGGGTCCATGGATGGCTACACCTTC
TRBJ2-7 | NA | NA | TRBV11-2 | CASSLDFPAEQYF | TGTGCCAGCAGCTTAGATTTCCCGGCGGAGCAGTACTTC
TRBJ2-7 | NA | NA | TRBV27 | CASSFQALRGEQYF | TGTGCCAGCAGTTTTCAGGCCCTCCGGGGGGAGCAGTACTTC
TRBJ1-2 | NA | NA | TRBV7-2 | CASSLRVLEGYGYTF | TGTGCCAGCAGCTTAAGGGTTCTGGAAGGATATGGCTACACCTTC
TRBJ2-1 | NA | NA | TRBV10-3 | CAISESRPLIEQFF | TGTGCCATCAGTGAGTCAAGGCCCCTCATTGAGCAGTTCTTC
TRBJ2-5 | TRBD1 | NA | TRBV2 | CASSEGTGFQETQYF | TGTGCCAGCAGTGAAGGGACAGGGTTTCAAGAGACCCAGTACTTC
TRBJ2-2 | TRBD2 | NA | TRBV19 | CASSWTRCRDYHRPVNTGELFF | TGTGCCAGTAGTTGGACCCGATGCCGGGACTACCATCGACCGGTAAACACCGGGGAGCTGTTTTTT
TRBJ1-4 | NA | many | TRBV6-6 | CASSLRYGTNEKLFF | TGTGCCAGCAGCCTACGGTACGGCACTAATGAAAAACTGTTTTTT
TRBJ2-1 | TRBD2 | NA | TRBV11-1 | CASRPNRDYRNEQFF | TGTGCCAGCAGACCCAACCGGGACTATCGGAATGAGCAGTTCTTC
TRBJ2-1 | NA | once | TRBV27 | CASSLDSYNEQFF | TGTGCCAGCAGCCTGGACAGCTACAATGAGCAGTTCTTC
TRBJ2-7 | NA | NA | TRBV20-1 | CSARTLGEQYF | TGCAGTGCTAGAACCTTGGGGGAGCAGTACTTC
TRBJ2-1 | TRBD2 | NA | TRBV7-6 | CASSFPGLVAEQFF | TGTGCCAGCAGCTTTCCGGGACTAGTGGCTGAGCAGTTCTTC
TRBJ2-7 | NA | NA | TRBV14 | CASSPTQGTHEQYF | TGTGCCAGCAGCCCCACCCAGGGGACCCACGAGCAGTACTTC
TRBJ2-1 | TRBD2 | NA | TRBV18 | CASSPQREGNEQFF | TGTGCCAGCTCACCCCAGCGGGAGGGTAATGAGCAGTTCTTC
TRBJ2-1 | NA | NA | TRBV6-4 | CASSRGDNEQFF | TGTGCCAGCAGTAGGGGGGACAATGAGCAGTTCTTC
TRBJ1-2 | NA | NA | TRBV28 | CASSRPLGAGNYGYTF | TGTGCCAGCAGTCGACCCCTGGGGGCAGGGAACTATGGCTACACCTTC
TRBJ1-2 | TRBD1 | NA | TRBV27 | CASSPRTGPNYGYTF | TGTGCCAGCAGTCCCCGGACAGGACCTAACTATGGCTACACCTTC